This TCR beta chain originates from a study of cytomegalovirus exposure and HLA in healthy donors. Study background: Earlier sequencing of about 179 million T cells yielded approximately 120 million unique TCR beta sequences.

The study, taken as a whole, reports: Further analysis, carried out later, found HLA-associated TCR beta chains more clonally expanded than equally common other chains.

Researchers ran the PCR with 60 Vbeta and 13 Jbeta primers. TCRdb's table, derived via immunoSEQ multiplex PCR, lists solely in-frame clones and lacks some. The sample lists roughly 120,000 clones, around 79% seen once, with 4% to 5% in the top ten. As regards this clone: Its antigen is undetermined.

CDR3 size: 13 residues. Trimming left V 6 bases short and J 4 bases short, with 12 bases between. Germline V gives CDR1 MNHEY, CDR2 SVGAGI. The sequencing input was PBMCs. This clonotype was obtained from a woman between 40 and 50 years old in good health and CMV-seronegative. The chain carries TRBV6-5 and TRBJ1-1, with D possibly matching TRBD1 (5 bases). The DNA of the CDR3 is TGTGCCAGCAGAAGCCCTAGGGGCACTGAAGCTTTCTTT. This gives the protein CASRSPRGTEAFF.